A selection of T cell receptor beta chains follows, all from one sample in a study of technical replicates of blood from a few donors. TCRdb keeps only in-frame clones here, not all; method: immunoSEQ multiplex PCR. This table holds around 60,000 clones, roughly 92% found once. The sample consisted of PBMCs. These receptors all come from a human donor in good health. Some clones in this sample may be carry-over from other donors' samples. CDR3s leave out the opening cysteine and the closing phenylalanine or tryptophan.

j_call cdr3_length v_call cdr3_aa
TRBJ2-7 13 TRBV5-4 ASSSSAGGIYEQY
TRBJ1-2 13 TRBV7-3 ASSPGQGAIYGYT
TRBJ2-7 11 TRBV7-2 ASSYGQGAWQY
TRBJ1-5 16 TRBV4-3 ASSQDRLGTGGNQPQH
TRBJ1-2 9 TRBV20-1 SARRDYGYT
TRBJ1-4 15 TRBV11-2 ASSLGELTGSREKLF
TRBJ1-2 13 TRBV5-1 ASSSGTRNPYGYT
TRBJ2-5 13 TRBV5-6 ASSLGLAGWETQY
TRBJ2-5 16 TRBV4-1 ASSQPLGLAGNQETQY
TRBJ1-4 16 TRBV5-1 ASSLGWGLGATNEKLF
TRBJ1-4 13 TRBV7-9 ASSWEDFRGEKLF
TRBJ2-3 13 TRBV29-1 SVGFSGGYTDTQY
TRBJ2-4 12 TRBV19 ASSPTQGPNIQY
TRBJ1-2 9 TRBV30 APRDSGGYT
TRBJ2-1 13 TRBV7-9 ASRSPGRGGNEQF
TRBJ2-1 13 TRBV7-2 ASSLGVFSYNEQF
TRBJ2-7 13 TRBV6-1 ASQELAGVSYEQY
TRBJ1-3 14 TRBV19 ASSIGIIYSGNTIY
TRBJ1-1 11 TRBV4-1 ASSPQGATEAF
TRBJ2-7 12 TRBV7-3 ASSYGDRSYEQY
TRBJ2-5 11 TRBV18 ASSPAVGVFQY
TRBJ2-1 14 TRBV30 AWSVLSGGLYNEQF
TRBJ1-1 9 TRBV4-2 ASSQEGQAF
TRBJ1-1 9 TRBV6-1 ASSADSSAF
TRBJ1-1 12 TRBV6-6 ASRPGQGDTEAF
TRBJ2-1 13 TRBV2 ASTSNGRYHNEQF
TRBJ1-5 12 TRBV5-6 ASSSTGLDQPQH
TRBJ1-4 11 TRBV6-5 ASKRATNEKLF
TRBJ1-2 12 TRBV4-3 ASSQATGVSGYT
TRBJ2-5 11 TRBV5-1 ASSWDTQETQY
TRBJ2-5 14 TRBV5-1 ASSLGPVRFQEAQY
TRBJ2-1 12 TRBV7-8 ASSPRRQNNEQF
TRBJ1-2 11 TRBV6-6 ASRPDRAYGYT
TRBJ2-3 11 TRBV6-4 ASSGQGTDTQY
TRBJ1-2 11 TRBV7-2 ASSFLAGVGYT
TRBJ1-3 18 TRBV4-2 ASSQELRGQVLYSGNTIY
TRBJ2-2 13 TRBV10-1 ASSSGTENTGELF
TRBJ2-7 9 TRBV30 AWSAFYEQY
TRBJ1-6 12 TRBV5-1 ASTNGGGYSPLH
TRBJ2-7 12 TRBV5-1 ASSQGQGPQEQY
TRBJ1-1 14 TRBV5-6 ASSLAGQGANTEAF
TRBJ2-5 13 TRBV30 AWSPGLARGETQY
TRBJ1-1 13 TRBV21-1 ASTMTATGNTEAF
TRBJ1-2 13 TRBV27 ASSLSWVSSGGYT
TRBJ1-1 12 TRBV5-1 ASSRQGSFTEAF
TRBJ2-1 14 TRBV4-3 ASSQETDSFYNEQF
TRBJ1-4 12 TRBV6-1 ASSTREGREKLF
TRBJ2-7 11 TRBV5-1 ASSLVGQAEQY
TRBJ2-3 10 TRBV5-1 ASSLGGDTQY
TRBJ2-2 12 TRBV7-3 ASSAQGSTGELF
TRBJ2-1 13 TRBV7-2 ASSLAATVYNEQF
TRBJ2-7 9 TRBV20-1 SVRPTYEQY
TRBJ1-2 13 TRBV2 ASSDARVSNYGYT